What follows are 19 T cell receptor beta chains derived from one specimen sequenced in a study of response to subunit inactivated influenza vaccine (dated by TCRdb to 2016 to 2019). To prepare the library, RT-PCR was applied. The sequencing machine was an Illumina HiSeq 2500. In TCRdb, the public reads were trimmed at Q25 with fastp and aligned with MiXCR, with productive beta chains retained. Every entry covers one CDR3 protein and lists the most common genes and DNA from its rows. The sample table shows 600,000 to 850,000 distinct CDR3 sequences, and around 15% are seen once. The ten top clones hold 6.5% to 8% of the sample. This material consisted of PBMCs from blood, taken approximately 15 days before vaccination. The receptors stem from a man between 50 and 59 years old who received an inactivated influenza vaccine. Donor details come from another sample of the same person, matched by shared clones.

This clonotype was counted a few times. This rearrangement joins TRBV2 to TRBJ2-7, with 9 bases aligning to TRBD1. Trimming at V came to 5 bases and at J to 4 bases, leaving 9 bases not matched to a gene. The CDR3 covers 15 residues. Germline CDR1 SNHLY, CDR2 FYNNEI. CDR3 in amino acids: CASSISGTGMYEQYF. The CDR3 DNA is TGTGCCAGCAGTATTTCCGGGACAGGGATGTACGAGCAGTACTTC.

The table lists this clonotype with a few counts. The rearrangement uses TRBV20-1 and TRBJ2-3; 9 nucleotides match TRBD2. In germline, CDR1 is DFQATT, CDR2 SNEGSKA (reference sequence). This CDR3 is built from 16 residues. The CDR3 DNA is TGCAGGCTAAAGGGTAGCGGGGGCCATAGCACAGATACGCAGTATTTT. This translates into CRLKGSGGHSTDTQYF.

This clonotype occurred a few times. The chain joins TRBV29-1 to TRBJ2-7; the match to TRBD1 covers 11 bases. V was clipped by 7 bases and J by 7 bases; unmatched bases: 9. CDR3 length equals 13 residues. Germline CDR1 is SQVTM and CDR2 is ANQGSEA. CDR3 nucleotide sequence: TGCAGCGCTTCCGGGACAGGGGGGGAAGAGCAGTACTTC. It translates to CSASGTGGEEQYF.

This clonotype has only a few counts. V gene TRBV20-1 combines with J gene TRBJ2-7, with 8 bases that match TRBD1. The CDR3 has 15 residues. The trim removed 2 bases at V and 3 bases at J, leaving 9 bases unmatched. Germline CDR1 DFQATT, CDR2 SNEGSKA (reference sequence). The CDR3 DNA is TGCAGTGCTAGACCCCCGACAGGGGTGTTCTACGAGCAGTACTTC. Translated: CSARPPTGVFYEQYF.

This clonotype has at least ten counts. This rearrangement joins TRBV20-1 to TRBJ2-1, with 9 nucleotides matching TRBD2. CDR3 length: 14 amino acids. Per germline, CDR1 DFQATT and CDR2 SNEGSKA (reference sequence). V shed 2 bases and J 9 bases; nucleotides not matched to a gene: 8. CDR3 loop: CSARLSGSFGEQFF. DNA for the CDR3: TGCAGTGCTAGACTTAGCGGGAGTTTTGGTGAGCAGTTCTTC.

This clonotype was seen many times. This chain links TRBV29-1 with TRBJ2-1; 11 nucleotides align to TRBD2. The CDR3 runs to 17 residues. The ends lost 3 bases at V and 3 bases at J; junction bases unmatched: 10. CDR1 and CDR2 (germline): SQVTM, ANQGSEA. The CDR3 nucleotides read TGCAGCGTTGAGAGCCCTAGCGGGAGGACGATCTACAATGAGCAGTTCTTC. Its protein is CSVESPSGRTIYNEQFF.

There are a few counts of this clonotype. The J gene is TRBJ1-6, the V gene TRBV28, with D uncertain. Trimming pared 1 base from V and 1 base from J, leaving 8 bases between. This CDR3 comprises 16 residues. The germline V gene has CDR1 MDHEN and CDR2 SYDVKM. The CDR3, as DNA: TGTGCCAGCAGTTTATTCGGGGAATCCTATAATTCACCCCTCCACTTT. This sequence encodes CASSLFGESYNSPLHF.

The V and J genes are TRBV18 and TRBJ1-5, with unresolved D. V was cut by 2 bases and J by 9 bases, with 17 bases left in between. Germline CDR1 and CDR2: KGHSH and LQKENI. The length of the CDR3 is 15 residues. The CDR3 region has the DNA TGTGCCAGCTCACCATCCCATACCCGGGTGAGGCCCCAGCATTTT. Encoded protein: CASSPSHTRVRPQHF.

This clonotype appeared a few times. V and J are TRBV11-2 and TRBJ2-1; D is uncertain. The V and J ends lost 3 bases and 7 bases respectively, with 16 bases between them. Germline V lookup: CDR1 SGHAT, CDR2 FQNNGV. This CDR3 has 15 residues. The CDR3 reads CASSFPGYLINEQFF. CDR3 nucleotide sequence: TGTGCCAGCAGCTTCCCCGGCTATCTGATAAATGAGCAGTTCTTC.

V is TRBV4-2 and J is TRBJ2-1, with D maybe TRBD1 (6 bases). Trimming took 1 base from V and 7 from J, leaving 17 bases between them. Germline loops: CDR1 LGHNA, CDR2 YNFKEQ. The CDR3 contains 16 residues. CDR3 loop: CASSQVLAGVANEQFF. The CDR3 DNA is TGTGCCAGCAGCCAAGTCTTGGCAGGGGTGGCGAATGAGCAGTTCTTC.

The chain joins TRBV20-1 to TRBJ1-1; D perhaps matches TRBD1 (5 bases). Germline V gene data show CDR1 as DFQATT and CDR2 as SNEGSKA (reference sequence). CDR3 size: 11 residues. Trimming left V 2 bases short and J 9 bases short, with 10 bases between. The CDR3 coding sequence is TGCAGTGCTAGAACGACAGTTAAAGCTTTCTTT. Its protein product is CSARTTVKAFF.

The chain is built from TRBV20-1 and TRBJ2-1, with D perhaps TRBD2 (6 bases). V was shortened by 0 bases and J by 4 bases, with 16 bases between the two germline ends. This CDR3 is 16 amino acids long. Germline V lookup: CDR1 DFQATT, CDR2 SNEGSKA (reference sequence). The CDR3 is CSARDSGTGIYNEQFF. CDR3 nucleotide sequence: TGCAGTGCTAGAGACTCCGGGACTGGGATATACAATGAGCAGTTCTTC.

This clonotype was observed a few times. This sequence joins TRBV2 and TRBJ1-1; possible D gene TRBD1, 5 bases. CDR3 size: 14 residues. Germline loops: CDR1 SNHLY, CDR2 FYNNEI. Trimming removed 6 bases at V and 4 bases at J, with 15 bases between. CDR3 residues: CASRIGGGGTEAFF. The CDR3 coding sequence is TGTGCCAGCAGAATTGGGGGGGGTGGCACTGAAGCTTTCTTT. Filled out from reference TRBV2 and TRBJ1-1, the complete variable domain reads EPEVTQTPSHQVTQMGQEVILRCVPISNHLYFYWYRQILGQKVEFLVSFYNNEISEKSEIFDDQFSVERPDGSNFTLKIRSTKLEDSAMYFCASRIGGGGTEAFFGQGTRLTVV.

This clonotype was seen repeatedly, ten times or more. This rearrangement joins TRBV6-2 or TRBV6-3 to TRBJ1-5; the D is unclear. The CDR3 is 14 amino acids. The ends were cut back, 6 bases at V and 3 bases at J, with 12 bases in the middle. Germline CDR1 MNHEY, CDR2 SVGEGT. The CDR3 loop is CASRSQRHNQPQHF. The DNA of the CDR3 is TGTGCCAGCAGAAGTCAGAGACACAATCAGCCCCAGCATTTT.

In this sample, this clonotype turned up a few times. CDR3 protein: CAISRGADTNYGYTF. The DNA of the CDR3 is TGTGCCATCAGCCGGGGGGCAGACACTAACTATGGCTACACCTTC. The genes are TRBV10-3 and TRBJ1-2; D possibly corresponds to TRBD1 (6 bases). The V end lost 6 bases, the J end lost 0 bases, and 14 bases lay between the germline ends. Germline V gene data show CDR1 as ENHRY and CDR2 as SYGVKD. This CDR3 spans 15 amino acids.

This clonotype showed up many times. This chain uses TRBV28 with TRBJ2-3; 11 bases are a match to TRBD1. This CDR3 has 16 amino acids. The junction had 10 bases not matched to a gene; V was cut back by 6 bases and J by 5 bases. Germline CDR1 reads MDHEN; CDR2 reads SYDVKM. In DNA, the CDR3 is TGTGCCAGCAGCGCATTCCGGGACAGGGGGAGAGATACGCAGTATTTT. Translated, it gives CASSAFRDRGRDTQYF. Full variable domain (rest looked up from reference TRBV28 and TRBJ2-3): DVKVTQSSRYLVKRTGEKVFLECVQDMDHENMFWYRQDPGLGLRLIYFSYDVKMKEKGDIPEGYSVSREKKERFSLILESASTNQTSMYLCASSAFRDRGRDTQYFGPGTRLTVL.

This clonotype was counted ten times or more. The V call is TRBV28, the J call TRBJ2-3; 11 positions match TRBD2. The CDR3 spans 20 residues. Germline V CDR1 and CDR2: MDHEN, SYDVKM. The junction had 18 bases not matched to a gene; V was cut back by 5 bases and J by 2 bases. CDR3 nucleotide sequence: TGTGCCAGCAGTCCCACCACCTCCTTAGCGGGAGGGCCGGACACAGATACGCAGTATTTT. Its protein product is CASSPTTSLAGGPDTDTQYF.

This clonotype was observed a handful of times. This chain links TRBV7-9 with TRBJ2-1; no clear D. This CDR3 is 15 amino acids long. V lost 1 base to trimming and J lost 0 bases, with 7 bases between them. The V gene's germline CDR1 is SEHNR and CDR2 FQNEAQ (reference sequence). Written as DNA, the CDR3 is TGTGCCAGCAGCTTAGAGGATAGCTCCTACAATGAGCAGTTCTTC. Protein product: CASSLEDSSYNEQFF.

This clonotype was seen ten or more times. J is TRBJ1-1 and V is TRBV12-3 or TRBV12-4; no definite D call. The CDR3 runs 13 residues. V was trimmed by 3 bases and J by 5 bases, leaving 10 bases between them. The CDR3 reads CASSFKSRTEAFF. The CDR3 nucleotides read TGTGCCAGCAGTTTCAAGAGCCGGACTGAAGCTTTCTTT.